The 29 T cell receptor beta chains below come from one sample, sequenced in a study of T cell repertoires in cytomegalovirus infection. The antigens of these receptors remain unknown. Each CDR3 protein is one row after TCRdb ran MiXCR on the reads. The sample holds about 770,000 distinct CDR3 sequences, about 27% seen once. This specimen consisted of cultured CD8+ T cells from PBMCs, obtained from culture after CMV antigen stimulation. These receptors originate from a human donor in good health (CMV status not recorded). Some clones in this sample may be carry-over from other donors' samples.

The chain uses TRBV6-2 or TRBV6-3 and TRBJ2-2; perhaps TRBD1 as D (5 bases). This CDR3 has 18 amino acids. Trimming removed 0 bases from V and 0 bases from J, with 14 bases in between. Germline V lookup: CDR1 MNHEY, CDR2 SVGEGT. The CDR3 DNA sequence: TGTGCCAGCAGTTACTCGAAACCGGACACAACGAACACCGGGGAGCTGTTTTTT. It specifies CASSYSKPDTTNTGELFF.

This clonotype was found many times. This sequence joins TRBV5-1 and TRBJ1-1; no definite D call. The CDR3 spans 11 residues. Germline V lookup: CDR1 SGHRS, CDR2 YFSETQ. V was shortened by 3 bases and J by 6 bases, with 6 bases between the two germline ends. The CDR3 DNA reads TGCGCCAGCAGCTCCGGGTCTGAAGCTTTCTTT. This sequence encodes CASSSGSEAFF.

The chain has TRBV6-2 or TRBV6-3 and TRBJ2-5; 9 bases are a match to TRBD2. Germline V gene lookup returns CDR1 MNHEY and CDR2 SVGEGT. Trimming cost V 0 bases and J 7 bases; bases outside gene matches: 6. This CDR3 is built from 15 residues. CDR3 sequence reads: CASSYSTSGPGTQYF. The CDR3 DNA reads as TGTGCCAGCAGTTACTCTACTAGCGGGCCAGGGACCCAGTACTTC.

This chain joins TRBV6-8 and TRBJ2-3, with 9 bases fitting TRBD2. V lost 1 base, J lost 0 bases, and 8 bases stayed unmatched. The CDR3 has 18 amino acids. Germline CDR1 reads MNHGY; CDR2 reads SAAAGT. The CDR3 protein is CASSYWLAGRSSTDTQYF. CDR3 sequence (DNA): TGTGCCAGCAGTTACTGGCTAGCGGGGCGATCTAGCACAGATACGCAGTATTTT.

This clonotype showed up many times. This chain joins TRBV7-2 and TRBJ1-1; TRBD1 might be the D (6 bases). Germline CDR1 reads SGHTA; CDR2 reads FQGNSA. With 5 bases removed from V and 8 bases from J, the gap between germline ends came to 12 bases. The length of the CDR3 is 12 residues. The CDR3 region is CASSTSGAEAFF. The CDR3 DNA reads TGTGCCAGCAGCACTTCAGGGGCCGAAGCTTTCTTT.

This clonotype appeared a few times. This chain links TRBV7-2 with TRBJ1-2, with 8 bases matching TRBD1. Germline V lookup: CDR1 SGHTA, CDR2 FQGNSA. The CDR3 is 15 residues long. With V trimmed by 5 bases and J by 4 bases, 9 bases remained unmatched. The CDR3 DNA reads TGTGCCAGCAGCCGGACAGGGAAGGGACCCTATGGCTACACCTTC. Translating it yields CASSRTGKGPYGYTF.

The V gene is TRBV7-2, the J gene TRBJ1-6; D might be TRBD1 (6 bases). Germline V gene data show CDR1 as SGHTA and CDR2 as FQGNSA. Trimming removed 4 bases at V and 10 bases at J, with 23 bases between. CDR3 length: 17 amino acids. The CDR3, as DNA: TGTGCCAGCAGCTCAACCCCCGGGACATCCAAAGGGTCACCCCTCCACTTT. Protein product: CASSSTPGTSKGSPLHF.

This clonotype has a handful of counts. The chain uses TRBV7-9 and TRBJ2-7; D gene uncertain. Looked up from germline, CDR1 is SEHNR and CDR2 is FQNEAQ (reference sequence). CDR3 size: 15 residues. Trimming took off 5 bases at V and 5 bases at J, with 19 bases between the two ends. The CDR3 region has the DNA TGTGCCAGCAGCCCGGACGTCGTTTGGTTCGACGAGCAGTACTTC. This gives the protein CASSPDVVWFDEQYF.

This clonotype was detected only a few times. The chain carries TRBV7-9 and TRBJ2-1, with 8 bases matching TRBD1. V was clipped by 0 bases and J by 12 bases; unmatched bases: 7. The length of the CDR3 is 14 residues. Germline-derived CDR1 and CDR2 are SEHNR and FQNEAQ (reference sequence). CDR3 DNA: TGTGCCAGCAGCTTAGCGGAAACCGGGACAGGGCAGTTCTTC. Amino acid sequence: CASSLAETGTGQFF.

This chain uses TRBV7-4 with TRBJ2-1; possible D gene TRBD2, 6 bases. CDR1 and CDR2 from the germline V gene are SGHVT and SQSDAQ. The germline V and J ends were trimmed by 0 bases and 10 bases, with 13 bases remaining between them. This CDR3 spans 14 amino acids. Written as DNA, the CDR3 is TGTGCCAGCAGCTTAGCTGGCGGGGAAGGGGAGCAGTTCTTC. Its translation: CASSLAGGEGEQFF.

The rearrangement uses TRBV5-1 and TRBJ2-5; D call uncertain. The CDR3 is made up of 14 amino acids. The germline V and J ends were trimmed by 0 bases and 5 bases, with 11 bases remaining between them. The germline gives CDR1 SGHRS, CDR2 YFSETQ. The CDR3 coding sequence is TGCGCCAGCAGCTTGGAAGGATATTTGGAGACCCAGTACTTC. Translation: CASSLEGYLETQYF.

This chain links TRBV19 with TRBJ2-1; the D gene is possibly TRBD2 (6 bases). The CDR3 consists of 15 residues. V was clipped by 6 bases and J by 5 bases, with 17 bases between them. CDR1 is LNHDA, CDR2 SQIVND, per germline (reference sequence). The CDR3 here is CASRAVADSNNEQFF. DNA of the CDR3: TGTGCCAGTAGGGCGGTAGCGGATTCCAACAATGAGCAGTTCTTC. The full variable domain, rest sourced from reference TRBV19 and TRBJ2-1, is DGGITQSPKYLFRKEGQNVTLSCEQNLNHDAMYWYRQDPGQGLRLIYYSQIVNDFQKGDIAEGYSVSREKKESFPLTVTSAQKNPTAFYLCASRAVADSNNEQFFGPGTRLTVL.

This clonotype appeared many times. The genes are TRBV19 and TRBJ2-7; D not certain. The CDR3 spans 14 residues. The germline CDR1 and CDR2 sequences are LNHDA and SQIVND (reference sequence). Trimming shortened V by 3 bases and J by 0 bases, and 9 bases separated the two germline ends. CDR3 in amino acids: CASSIEADSYEQYF. The CDR3 DNA sequence: TGTGCCAGTAGTATTGAGGCGGACTCCTACGAGCAGTACTTC.

J is TRBJ2-1 and V is TRBV15; D unresolved. V lost 0 bases, J lost 7 bases, and 13 bases lay in between. This CDR3 is built from 15 residues. Germline loops: CDR1 LNHNV, CDR2 YYDKDF (reference sequence). CDR3 sequence: CATSRDLGNANEQFF. CDR3 coding DNA: TGTGCCACCAGCAGAGATCTCGGCAACGCTAATGAGCAGTTCTTC.

The V and J genes are TRBV7-8 and TRBJ2-5, with 7 bases fitting TRBD2. The CDR3 runs 13 residues. CDR1 and CDR2 (germline): SGHVS, FQNEAQ. V lost 5 bases and J lost 6; bases outside the gene matches: 6. The CDR3 DNA reads as TGTGCCAGCAGCGACGGGGGGAGGCAGACCCAGTACTTC. Its protein is CASSDGGRQTQYF.

There are many counts of this clonotype. The chain joins TRBV10-3 to TRBJ2-7; perhaps TRBD1 as D (7 bases). The length of the CDR3 is 13 residues. Germline loops: CDR1 ENHRY, CDR2 SYGVKD. V lost 6 bases to trimming and J lost 5 bases, with 14 bases between them. The CDR3 spells CAIRQGGIHEQYV. The CDR3 bases are TGTGCCATCAGGCAGGGGGGCATCCACGAGCAGTACGTC.

CDR3 bases: TGTGCCAGCAAGGGAGCGGGTTACAATGAGCAGTTCTTC. Encoded protein: CASKGAGYNEQFF. V is TRBV7-9 and J is TRBJ2-1, with D possibly TRBD2 on 6 matching bases. The CDR3 is 13 amino acids. Germline CDR1 SEHNR, CDR2 FQNEAQ (reference sequence). With 7 bases removed from V and 4 bases from J, the gap between germline ends came to 11 bases.

This clonotype turned up a few times. This chain uses TRBV6-5 with TRBJ1-5; a weak D match, TRBD1 (5 bases). This CDR3 has 13 amino acids. V gave up 11 bases and J gave up 7 bases, with 18 bases separating them. Germline V gives CDR1 MNHEY, CDR2 SVGAGI. CDR3 protein: CASGTVRRQPQHF. Here the CDR3 DNA reads TGTGCCTCTGGGACTGTTCGACGACAGCCCCAGCATTTT.

This clonotype was seen a handful of times. The V and J genes are TRBV2 and TRBJ2-5; 9 bases line up with TRBD2. The ends lost 3 bases at V and 0 bases at J; junction bases unmatched: 2. CDR3 size: 15 residues. CDR1 is SNHLY, CDR2 FYNNEI, per germline. The CDR3 DNA is TGTGCCAGCAGTGATTCTAGCGGGGACCAAGAGACCCAGTACTTC. This sequence encodes CASSDSSGDQETQYF.

This clonotype appeared many times. The V and J genes are TRBV6-2 or TRBV6-3 and TRBJ2-7; D uncertain. CDR1 is MNHEY and CDR2 is SVGEGT in the germline V gene. The V gene lost 5 bases and the J gene lost 4 bases, with 15 bases spanning the gap. This CDR3 comprises 14 residues. The CDR3 spells CASSPEREIYEQYV. CDR3 sequence (DNA): TGTGCCAGCAGTCCTGAAAGGGAAATTTACGAGCAGTACGTC.

This clonotype has more than one count but fewer than ten. The J gene is TRBJ1-1, the V gene TRBV12-3 or TRBV12-4; possible D gene TRBD1, 5 bases. The CDR3 runs to 12 residues. The ends were cut back, 1 base at V and 8 bases at J, with 8 bases in the middle. This chain's CDR3 is CASSLEGMEAFF. The CDR3 DNA reads TGTGCCAGCAGTTTAGAGGGGATGGAAGCTTTCTTT.

The table lists this clonotype with a few counts. CDR3 coding DNA: TGTGCCATCAGAACAGGGTCGGACGGAAACACCATATATTTT. It codes for CAIRTGSDGNTIYF. The gene calls are TRBV10-3 and TRBJ1-3; D is perhaps TRBD1 (6 bases). In germline, CDR1 is ENHRY, CDR2 SYGVKD. V lost 6 bases to trimming and J lost 4 bases, with 13 bases between them. The CDR3 extends over 14 amino acids.

The chain has TRBV7-6 and TRBJ1-2, with no clear D. This CDR3 spans 12 amino acids. Germline V lookup: CDR1 SGHVS, CDR2 FNYEAQ. Trimming stripped 7 bases from V and 7 bases from J, with 13 bases between. The CDR3 DNA is TGTGCCAGCAACTTCGGAGGCGGTGGCTACACCTTC. Translated, it gives CASNFGGGGYTF.

The chain links TRBV5-1 to TRBJ2-3; the D is unclear. Trimming removed 2 bases from V and 2 bases from J, with 15 bases in between. CDR1 SGHRS and CDR2 YFSETQ come from the germline V gene. The CDR3 consists of 16 residues. The CDR3 here is CASSFKRTDSTDTQYF. The CDR3, as DNA: TGCGCCAGCAGCTTCAAACGGACGGATTCCACAGATACGCAGTATTTT.

This clonotype has ten or more counts. The chain is built from TRBV19 and TRBJ1-1; D not resolved. V dropped 7 bases and J dropped 4 bases, with 10 bases sitting between them. The CDR3 is 12 residues long. Looked up from germline, CDR1 is LNHDA and CDR2 is SQIVND (reference sequence). The CDR3 region has the DNA TGTGCCAGTATCGACGCGACCACTGAAGCTTTCTTT. Its protein product is CASIDATTEAFF.

This clonotype appeared many times. The chain's CDR3 is CASSESDPIGFYEQYF. As DNA, the CDR3 is TGTGCCAGCAGTGAATCGGATCCCATCGGATTCTACGAGCAGTACTTC. V gene TRBV6-1 combines with J gene TRBJ2-7; D is undetermined. CDR3 length: 16 amino acids. The germline V and J ends were trimmed by 2 bases and 3 bases, with 17 bases remaining between them. CDR1 MNHNS and CDR2 SASEGT come from the germline V gene.

The chain couples TRBV7-8 to TRBJ1-1; 8 bases match TRBD1. CDR3 length: 20 residues. CDR1 and CDR2 from the germline V gene are SGHVS and FQNEAQ. Germline trimming cut 5 bases from V and 4 bases from J; bases unmatched to any gene: 24. CDR3 in DNA: TGTGCCAGCAGCCTGATTAAATCGAAAAACAGGGGGATAGAGGGCACTGAAGCTTTCTTT. Protein sequence: CASSLIKSKNRGIEGTEAFF.

A word on this clonotype: The CDR3 end shows no conserved phenylalanine or tryptophan, and so a read error is likely. The chain has TRBV25-1 and TRBJ2-1; possible D gene TRBD1, 6 bases. Between the trimmed V and J ends, which lost 6 bases and 9 bases, there was a span of 9 bases. The CDR3 runs 11 residues. CDR1 and CDR2 (germline): MGHDK, SYGVNS. The CDR3 DNA is TGTGCCAGCAGCCAGGGGTTTGAGCAGTTCTCC. Its protein product is CASSQGFEQFS.

The V call is TRBV15, the J call TRBJ1-6, with a tentative D call TRBD1 (5 bases). The CDR3 is 18 amino acids. Looked up from germline, CDR1 is LNHNV and CDR2 is YYDKDF (reference sequence). Trimming took off 2 bases at V and 0 bases at J, with 14 bases between the two ends. The chain's CDR3 is CATSRTDSWSSYNSPLHF. The CDR3 DNA is TGTGCCACCAGCAGAACCGACAGTTGGAGCTCCTATAATTCACCCCTCCACTTT.